The source of this TCR beta chain is a study of cytomegalovirus exposure and HLA in healthy donors. Findings and caveats of the study: Immune exposure information available was restricted to CMV serostatus.

The CDR3 totals 15 residues. V lost 3 bases, J lost 0 bases, and 5 bases stayed unmatched. Germline V gene data show CDR1 as SGHDT and CDR2 as YYEEEE. Regarding this clone: Its antigen is undetermined.

The PCR contained 60 Vbeta and 13 Jbeta primers. The repertoire was sequenced with immunoSEQ multiplex PCR; TCRdb's copy has only in-frame clones and lacks some. The sample table sets out under 200,000 clones. Input material: PBMCs. The rearrangement joins TRBV5-6 to TRBJ1-1; TRBD1 aligns across 7 bases. This clonotype was sampled from a woman aged 18-29 years in good health and CMV-seropositive. The CDR3 sequence: CASSWDRTMNTEAFF. The CDR3 coding sequence is TGTGCCAGCAGCTGGGACAGAACCATGAACACTGAAGCTTTCTTT.